The 11 T cell receptor beta chains listed next were all sequenced from one sample in a study of monozygotic twins with inflammatory bowel disease. One entry per CDR3 protein, without DNA, is what TCRdb gives after re-calling the 5' RACE reads. The sample shows 300,000 to 400,000 distinct CDR3 sequences, and around 2% sits with its ten largest clones. The sequenced sample was blood. Receptor source: a human donor with ulcerative colitis or Crohn's disease, or a healthy co-twin of an affected twin (not recorded which).

The rearrangement joins TRBV29-1 to TRBJ2-7; TCRdb calls TRBD2, which cannot be checked without DNA. CDR1 is SQVTM, CDR2 ANQGSEA, per germline. The CDR3 consists of 15 residues. This CDR3 is CSVEGGGTSGYEQYF.

The rearrangement uses TRBV19 and TRBJ2-3; with no DNA, the TCRdb D assignment of TRBD1 cannot be verified. CDR3 size: 14 residues. CDR1 is LNHDA and CDR2 is SQIVND in the germline V gene (reference sequence). This chain's CDR3 is CASSKTGSTDTQYF.

The chain joins TRBV12-3 or TRBV12-4 to TRBJ1-4; absent DNA, TCRdb's TRBD1 call cannot be checked. This CDR3 has 16 residues. The CDR3 spells CASSLGQKTTNEKLFF.

This chain uses TRBV19 with TRBJ2-4; absent DNA, TCRdb's TRBD1 call cannot be checked. CDR1 LNHDA and CDR2 SQIVND come from the germline V gene (reference sequence). The CDR3 has 15 residues. Here the CDR3 reads CASSIPGLAQNIQYF. The variable domain in full, with the rest retrieved from reference TRBV19 and TRBJ2-4, is DGGITQSPKYLFRKEGQNVTLSCEQNLNHDAMYWYRQDPGQGLRLIYYSQIVNDFQKGDIAEGYSVSREKKESFPLTVTSAQKNPTAFYLCASSIPGLAQNIQYFGAGTRLSVL.

V usage is TRBV21-1 and J usage is TRBJ2-1; the D gene TCRdb calls, TRBD2, cannot be checked with no DNA. TRBV21-1 is annotated as a pseudogene. This CDR3 has 19 amino acids. The CDR3 loop reads CASSKGRSGPLGSYNEQFF.

The chain is built from TRBV5-1 and TRBJ2-7; no DNA is available, so the TRBD1 call from TCRdb remains unchecked. The germline gives CDR1 SGHRS, CDR2 YFSETQ. The CDR3 sequence is 17 residues long. Here the CDR3 reads CASSLEPRTGSPYEQYF.

The chain is built from TRBV18 and TRBJ2-7; TCRdb gives TRBD2 as the D gene, but with no DNA this cannot be confirmed. The CDR3 runs to 16 residues. CDR1 and CDR2 (germline): KGHSH, LQKENI. CDR3 protein: CASSPAGTSGSYEQYF. Looking up the rest from reference TRBV18 and TRBJ2-7 gives the full variable domain: NAGVMQNPRHLVRRRGQEARLRCSPMKGHSHVYWYRQLPEEGLKFMVYLQKENIIDESGMPKERFSAEFPKEGPSILRIQQVVRGDSAAYFCASSPAGTSGSYEQYFGPGTRLTVT.

J is TRBJ1-6 and V is TRBV6-1. The CDR3 is 17 amino acids. CDR1 is MNHNS and CDR2 is SASEGT in the germline V gene. CDR3 sequence: CASGVKGVLPNDSPLHF.

CDR3 sequence reads: CASSQSGRLAHYNEQFF. The chain couples TRBV23-1 to TRBJ2-1; the TCRdb call, TRBD2, lacks DNA for checking. Being an ORF, TRBV23-1 has a function that is uncertain. There are 17 residues in the CDR3.

This sequence joins TRBV5-1 and TRBJ2-7. Germline loops: CDR1 SGHRS, CDR2 YFSETQ. The CDR3 is made up of 16 amino acids. The CDR3 loop is CASSLIGYGSLREQYF.

The J gene is TRBJ1-1, the V gene TRBV6-1; TCRdb proposes TRBD1, but this gene call is untestable without DNA. This CDR3 is 14 amino acids long. Germline CDR1 reads MNHNS; CDR2 reads SASEGT. The CDR3 protein is CASSGRAKNTEAFF.